This record covers a single T cell receptor beta chain. The data were obtained in a study of blood T cell repertoires in COVID-19. Study-level information: PBMCs, B-cell-depleted T cells, or T cells provided the cDNA or gDNA that made up the material.

Patients in Seattle were enrolled during active infection, then followed longitudinally. This CDR3 is 15 amino acids long. The V end was cut by 5 bases, the J end by 5 bases, with 15 bases between. Germline V gene lookup returns CDR1 SGHAT and CDR2 FQNNGV. Authors' processing steps: Reference gene primer amplification gave estimated nucleated cell counts. Profiled with immunoSEQ multiplex PCR; TCRdb holds only in-frame clones, not every one. V, J and clone size are taken as reported in that table, and D and trimming were inferred from the DNA itself. The sample includes roughly 440,000 clones, approximately 90% of them seen just once.

The chain employs TRBV11-2 and TRBJ2-2; no firm D call. This sequence was found in a woman aged 50 to 60 with COVID-19, enrolled during active disease. The sequenced material came from peripheral blood. CDR3 DNA: TGTGCCAGCAGCCCCCCCCGCATCAGGACCGGGGAGCTGTTTTTT. Its protein is CASSPPRIRTGELFF.